This T cell receptor beta chain was sequenced during a study of response to subunit inactivated influenza vaccine. The study, taken as a whole, reports: T cells newly recruited by each seasonal influenza vaccination are few, the authors suggested.

TCRdb used MiXCR to reprocess the RT-PCR reads, holding one entry per CDR3 protein. This repertoire shows approximately 500,000 distinct CDR3 sequences, around 15% found once; its top ten account for over 8.5%. This clonotype was counted between two and nine times. Its target is unknown. Per germline, CDR1 SGHRS and CDR2 YFSETQ. V shed 2 bases, J shed 5 bases, and the junction held 10 bases outside the gene matches. This CDR3 has 15 residues. This specimen consisted of PBMCs from blood, obtained approximately 12 days after vaccination. J is TRBJ2-7 and V is TRBV5-1; TRBD1 matches at 7 bases. The source is a man in his fifties who received an inactivated influenza vaccine. CDR3 in DNA: TGCGCCAGCAGCTTCGGGACAGTGGGTCCAGACGAGCAGTACTTC. Translation: CASSFGTVGPDEQYF.